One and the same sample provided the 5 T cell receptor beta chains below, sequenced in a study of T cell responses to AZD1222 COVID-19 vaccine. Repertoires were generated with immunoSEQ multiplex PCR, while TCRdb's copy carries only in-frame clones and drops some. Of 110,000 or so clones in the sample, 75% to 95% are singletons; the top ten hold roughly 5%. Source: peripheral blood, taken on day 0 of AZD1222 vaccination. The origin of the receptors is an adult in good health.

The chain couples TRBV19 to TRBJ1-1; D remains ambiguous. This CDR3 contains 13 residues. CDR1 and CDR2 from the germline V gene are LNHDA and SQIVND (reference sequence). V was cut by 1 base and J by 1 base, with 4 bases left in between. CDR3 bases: TGTGCCAGTAGTATAGGGACGAACACTGAAGCTTTCTTT. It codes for CASSIGTNTEAFF.

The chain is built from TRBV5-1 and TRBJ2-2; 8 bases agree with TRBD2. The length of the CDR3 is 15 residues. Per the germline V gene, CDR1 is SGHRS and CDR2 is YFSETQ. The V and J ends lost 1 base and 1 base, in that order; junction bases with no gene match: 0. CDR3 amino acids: CASSLTSGNTGELFF. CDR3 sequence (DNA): TGCGCCAGCAGCTTGACTAGCGGGAACACCGGGGAGCTGTTTTTT.

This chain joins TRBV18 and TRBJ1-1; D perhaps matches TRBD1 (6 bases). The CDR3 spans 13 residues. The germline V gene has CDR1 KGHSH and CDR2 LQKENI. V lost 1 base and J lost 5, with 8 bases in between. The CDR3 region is CASSPQRGTEAFF. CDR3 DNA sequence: TGTGCCAGCTCACCACAAAGGGGGACTGAAGCTTTCTTT.

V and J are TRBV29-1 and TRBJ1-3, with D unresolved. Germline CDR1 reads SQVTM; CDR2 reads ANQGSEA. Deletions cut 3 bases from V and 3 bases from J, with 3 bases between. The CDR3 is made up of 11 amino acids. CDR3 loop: CSVDVGNTIYF. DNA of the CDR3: TGCAGCGTTGATGTTGGAAACACCATATATTTT.

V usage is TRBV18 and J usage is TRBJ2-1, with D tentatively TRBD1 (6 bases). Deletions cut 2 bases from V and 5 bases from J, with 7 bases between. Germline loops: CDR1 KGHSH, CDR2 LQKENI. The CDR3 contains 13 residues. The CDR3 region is CASSPDRNNEQFF. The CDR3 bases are TGTGCCAGCTCACCAGACAGGAACAATGAGCAGTTCTTC.